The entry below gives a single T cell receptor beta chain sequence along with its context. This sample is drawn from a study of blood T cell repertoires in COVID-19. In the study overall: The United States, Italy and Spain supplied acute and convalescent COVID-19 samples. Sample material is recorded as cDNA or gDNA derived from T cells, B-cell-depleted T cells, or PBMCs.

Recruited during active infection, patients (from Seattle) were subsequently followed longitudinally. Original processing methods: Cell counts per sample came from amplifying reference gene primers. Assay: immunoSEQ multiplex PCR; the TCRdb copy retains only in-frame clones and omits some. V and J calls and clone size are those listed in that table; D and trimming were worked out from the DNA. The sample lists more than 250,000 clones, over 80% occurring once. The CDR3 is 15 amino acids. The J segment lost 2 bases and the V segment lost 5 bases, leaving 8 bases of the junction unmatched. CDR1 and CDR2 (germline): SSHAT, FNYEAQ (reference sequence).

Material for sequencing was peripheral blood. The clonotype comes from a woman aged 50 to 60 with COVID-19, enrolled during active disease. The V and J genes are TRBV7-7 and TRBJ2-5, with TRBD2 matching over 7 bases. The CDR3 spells CASSPTRTRQETQYF. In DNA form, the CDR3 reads TGTGCCAGCAGCCCCACTCGGACTAGACAAGAGACCCAGTACTTC.